This T cell receptor beta chain was recovered during a study of blood T cell repertoires in COVID-19. Study as a whole: Acute and convalescent COVID-19 specimens originated in the United States, Italy and Spain. PBMCs, B-cell-depleted T cells, or T cells were the source of the cDNA or gDNA that made up the material.

Germline trimming cut 5 bases from V and 8 bases from J; bases unmatched to any gene: 4. Per germline, CDR1 WNHNN and CDR2 SYGVQD (reference sequence). The CDR3 runs 14 residues. As processed by the authors: Estimated nucleated cell counts came from reference gene primer amplification. Measured with immunoSEQ multiplex PCR; TCRdb has only the in-frame clones, and not every one. Clonal size and the V and J genes are those of that table, whereas D and trimming came from the DNA. The sample comprises fewer than 100,000 clones, about nine tenths of which are singletons, and 1.5% to 2% rests with the top ten.

The rearrangement joins TRBV10-1 to TRBJ2-1, with 12 nucleotides matching TRBD2. Material: peripheral blood. The clonotype comes from a woman between 45 and 60 years old in a cohort sampled during active COVID-19. The CDR3 sequence is CASSLAGGPDEQFF. For the CDR3, the DNA is TGCGCCAGCAGTCTAGCGGGAGGGCCTGATGAGCAGTTCTTC.